Listed below are T cell receptor beta chains from one sample, sequenced in a study of precursors of human CD4 cytotoxic T cells. From the reads, TCRdb called clonotypes with MiXCR, one entry per CDR3 protein. Among 350 to 450 distinct CDR3 sequences, around 22% were seen once, and the ten largest hold around 28%. The sequenced sample consisted of memory CD4+ T cells from blood (PBMCs). The receptors originated from a human donor in good health. Both conserved end residues are part of each CDR3. A D gene is named only where the DNA matches it firmly. Some rows have no size entry. The others give once, few or many, or a class for an expanded clone.

>TRBJ2-1|large|TRBV3-1|TRBD2
CASSQGLAAGEGVEQFF
TGTGCCAGCAGCCAAGGGTTGGCAGCGGGAGAAGGGGTTGAGCAGTTCTTC
>TRBJ1-3|large|TRBV18|TRBD1
CASSPGSFGTDSGNTIYF
TGTGCCAGCTCACCCGGGTCATTTGGGACAGACTCTGGAAACACCATATATTTT
>TRBJ1-6|large|TRBV6-6|.
CASTEDNSPLHF
TGTGCCAGCACCGAGGATAATTCACCCCTCCACTTT
>TRBJ1-5|.|TRBV29-1|.
CSARLRGSNSNQPQHF
TGCAGCGCCCGATTGCGGGGGTCAAATAGCAATCAGCCCCAGCATTTT
>TRBJ2-1|large|TRBV5-6|TRBD2
CASSLGLAGYNEQFF
TGTGCCAGCAGCTTGGGACTAGCGGGATACAATGAGCAGTTCTTC
>TRBJ2-1|large|TRBV5-5|TRBD2
CASSLAGGIRNEQFF
TGTGCCAGCAGCTTGGCGGGAGGGATCCGCAATGAGCAGTTCTTC
>TRBJ1-1|.|TRBV18|TRBD1
CASSPYDRDTEAFF
TGTGCCAGCTCACCATATGACAGGGACACTGAAGCTTTCTTT
>TRBJ1-6|few|TRBV7-9|TRBD1
CASSLRTGFNSPLHF
TGTGCCAGCAGCTTACGGACAGGGTTTAATTCACCCCTCCACTTT
>TRBJ1-1|large|TRBV27|.
CASSSYAAGDTEAFF
TGTGCCAGCAGTTCTTATGCGGCCGGGGACACTGAAGCTTTCTTT
>TRBJ2-3|.|TRBV12-3/TRBV12-4|TRBD2
CASSLGLAGASDTQYF
TGTGCCAGCAGTTTAGGGCTAGCGGGAGCATCGGATACGCAGTATTTT
>TRBJ2-4|.|TRBV7-2|.
CASSLAWDLAKNIQYF
TGTGCCAGCAGCTTAGCGTGGGATCTAGCCAAAAACATTCAGTACTTC
>TRBJ2-7|large|TRBV20-1|TRBD2
CSAAIAGSYEQYF
TGCAGTGCGGCAATAGCGGGCTCCTACGAGCAGTACTTC
>TRBJ2-2|large|TRBV4-1|TRBD1
CASSQPVAGGHTGELFF
TGCGCCAGCAGCCAGCCCGTGGCAGGGGGCCACACCGGGGAGCTGTTTTTT
>TRBJ2-2|large|TRBV23-1|.
CASSQFDRFANTGELFF
TGCGCCAGCAGTCAATTCGACAGGTTCGCGAACACCGGGGAGCTGTTTTTT
>TRBJ2-1|large|TRBV3-1|TRBD2
CASSQGGRLVNNEQFF
TGTGCCAGCAGCCAGGGCGGGAGACTGGTTAACAATGAGCAGTTCTTC
>TRBJ1-3|large|TRBV21-1|.
CATWLLVLSGNTIYF
TGTGCCACATGGTTGTTAGTTTTATCTGGAAACACCATATATTTT
>TRBJ2-4|hyperexpanded|TRBV10-2|.
CASSEGEGNIQYF
TGCGCCAGCAGTGAGGGAGAAGGGAACATTCAGTACTTC
>TRBJ2-5|few|TRBV9|TRBD1
CASSVADTGAQETQYF
TGTGCCAGCAGCGTAGCCGACACAGGGGCCCAAGAGACCCAGTACTTC
>TRBJ2-1|large|TRBV14|.
CASSQGSGASYNEQFF
TGTGCCAGCAGCCAAGGCTCGGGAGCGTCCTACAATGAGCAGTTCTTC
>TRBJ1-6|few|TRBV4-2|TRBD1
CASSKQGASYNSPLHF
TGTGCCAGCAGCAAACAGGGGGCCTCCTATAATTCACCCCTCCACTTT
>TRBJ2-7|few|TRBV7-2|.
CASSLAVGGSYEQYF
TGTGCCAGCAGCTTAGCGGTTGGGGGTTCCTACGAGCAGTACTTC
>TRBJ1-4|large|TRBV7-6|.
CASSLVGQRNEKLFF
TGTGCCAGCAGCTTAGTTGGACAGCGGAATGAAAAACTGTTTTTT
>TRBJ1-3|.|TRBV12-3/TRBV12-4|.
CASRPGSQRDTIYF
TGTGCCAGCAGGCCTGGGTCACAGAGGGACACCATATATTTT